The TCR beta chain described here comes from a study of blood T cells in healthy people across ages. Study outcomes and limitations: Investigators viewed diversity estimates from one million T cells as underestimates, the study reported.

Note on this clonotype: Antigen unknown.

The CDR3 consists of 15 residues. V shed 0 bases and J shed 1 base, with 8 bases lying between them. Germline-derived CDR1 and CDR2 are SNHLY and FYNNEI. Together with a sample-barcoded 5' primer, a J-beta primer mix was included in a second PCR lasting about 7 to 12 cycles. Using its own MiXCR run on the 5' RACE reads, TCRdb lists one record per CDR3 protein. The data contain 800,000 to 950,000 distinct CDR3 sequences, about 28% of them singletons. In addition, the sample was reused for a study of T cells of mothers and their children. As that report states: Input to cDNA synthesis comprised all extracted RNA, at a ratio of about 1.5 ug per 15 ul.

This receptor was obtained from a middle-aged woman in good health. The sequenced sample was blood. This chain uses TRBV2 with TRBJ2-3; D gene unclear. The CDR3 here is CASSEAGLGTDTQYF. In DNA, the CDR3 is TGTGCCAGCAGTGAAGCGGGGTTGGGCACAGATACGCAGTATTTT.